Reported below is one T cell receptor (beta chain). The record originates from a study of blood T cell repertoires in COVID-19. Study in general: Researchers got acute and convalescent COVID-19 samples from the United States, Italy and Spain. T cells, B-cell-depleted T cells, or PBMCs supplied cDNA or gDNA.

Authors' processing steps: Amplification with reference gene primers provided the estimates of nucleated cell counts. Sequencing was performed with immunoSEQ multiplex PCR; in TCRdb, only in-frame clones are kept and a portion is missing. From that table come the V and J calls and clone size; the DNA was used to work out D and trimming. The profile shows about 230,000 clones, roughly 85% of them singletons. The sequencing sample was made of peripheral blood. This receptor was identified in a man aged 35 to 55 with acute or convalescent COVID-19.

This CDR3 reads CASSPWAGEGMNTEAFF. The DNA of the CDR3 is TGTGCCAGCAGCCCCTGGGCGGGGGAGGGCATGAACACTGAAGCTTTCTTT. The chain combines TRBV11-2 with TRBJ1-1; D might be TRBD1 (5 bases). This CDR3 is 17 amino acids long. V lost 5 bases, J lost 0 bases, and 19 bases lay in between. Germline values: CDR1 SGHAT, CDR2 FQNNGV.